This entry lists 27 T cell receptor beta chains sequenced from one sample in a study of tumor and adjacent non-tumor tissue in lung cancer. The library came from three nested PCR rounds adapted from ARM-PCR protocols. TCRdb called the multiplex PCR reads again in MiXCR, with one record for every CDR3 protein. The table records fewer than 120,000 distinct CDR3 sequences, about 80% of them present only once. No cell sorting was done before RNA was extracted from the tissue. Sequencing used lung tumor tissue. The receptor set was obtained from a man between 65 and 85 years old with non-small cell lung cancer.

Comment on this clonotype: Germline and junction disagree at one end, which may indicate a read error. The chain employs TRBV11-2 and TRBJ2-7; D unresolved. Germline CDR1 SGHAT, CDR2 FQNNGV. The CDR3 extends over 15 amino acids. CDR3 region: CDSSLDPLNNYEQYF. The DNA for the CDR3 is TGTGACAGCAGCTTAGATCCACTAAACAACTACGAGCAGTACTTC. Supplemented by reference TRBV11-2 and TRBJ2-7, the full variable domain reads EAGVAQSPRYKIIEKRQSVAFWCNPISGHATLYWYQQILGQGPKLLIQFQNNGVVDDSQLPKDRFSAERLKGVDSTLKIQPAKLEDSAVYLCDSSLDPLNNYEQYFGPGTRLTVT.

The chain is built from TRBV20-1 and TRBJ2-7; D not certain. The CDR3 loop spans 13 amino acids. The V gene's germline CDR1 is DFQATT and CDR2 SNEGSKA (reference sequence). V was clipped by 0 bases and J by 3 bases, with 9 bases between them. CDR3 bases: TGCAGTGCTAGAGAAGACACCCTCTACGAGCAGTACTTC. Translating it yields CSAREDTLYEQYF.

For this clonotype: Since no conserved phenylalanine or tryptophan closes the CDR3, a read error is the likely cause. The gene calls are TRBV29-1 and TRBJ2-2, with 10 bases that match TRBD2. The CDR3 is made up of 14 amino acids. Germline V gene lookup returns CDR1 SQVTM and CDR2 ANQGSEA. Written as DNA, the CDR3 is TGCAGTGCTGACGTAGCGGGGGGCATCGGGGAGCTGTTTTAT. Translation gives CSADVAGGIGELFY.

The chain joins TRBV11-2 to TRBJ1-4; no reliable D call. CDR1 and CDR2 (germline): SGHAT, FQNNGV. Trimming left V 5 bases short and J 2 bases short, with 9 bases between. This CDR3 comprises 14 residues. The CDR3 DNA follows: TGTGCCAGCAGCCGAGCAACGACTAATGAAAAACTGTTTTTT. Its protein product is CASSRATTNEKLFF.

The chain has TRBV12-3 or TRBV12-4 and TRBJ2-5; 10 bases line up with TRBD2. The J segment lost 5 bases and the V segment lost 9 bases, leaving 27 bases of the junction unmatched. This CDR3 spans 20 amino acids. The chain's CDR3 is CASRKSNRPTSGLPQETQYF. The CDR3 bases are TGTGCCAGTAGAAAAAGCAACCGCCCGACTAGCGGGCTTCCCCAGGAGACCCAGTACTTC.

A note on this clonotype: The CDR3 end shows no conserved phenylalanine or tryptophan, and so a read error is likely. The chain uses TRBV7-3 and TRBJ1-5; TRBD1 might be the D (5 bases). This CDR3 has 15 residues. Germline V gene lookup returns CDR1 SGHTA and CDR2 FQGTGA. CDR3 DNA: TGTGACAGCAGCTTATTGACAGTTAAAAATCAGCCCCAGCATTCT. This translates into CDSSLLTVKNQPQHS.

This sequence joins TRBV5-6 and TRBJ2-1, with 7 positions matching TRBD2. CDR3 size: 15 residues. The V gene's germline CDR1 is SGHDT and CDR2 YYEEEE. J gave up 3 bases and V 9 bases, and 12 bases lay outside the gene matches. CDR3 DNA sequence: TGTGCCAACAACCCGTGGCGGGGGAACTACAATGAGCAGTTCTTC. Amino acids: CANNPWRGNYNEQFF.

Ten or more counts support this clonotype. The genes are TRBV6-2 or TRBV6-3 and TRBJ2-1; 10 nucleotides align to TRBD2. Per the germline V gene, CDR1 is MNHEY and CDR2 is SVGEGT. CDR3 size: 15 residues. J was trimmed by 4 bases and V by 2 bases; bases with no gene match: 2. The CDR3 bases are TGTGCCAGCAGTTACCGGACTAGCGGATACAATGAGCAGTTCTTC. Its translation: CASSYRTSGYNEQFF.

The chain links TRBV6-6 to TRBJ2-6; tentatively, D is TRBD1 (5 bases). The germline V gene encodes CDR1 MNHNY and CDR2 SVGAGI (reference sequence). CDR3 length: 17 amino acids. V was pared by 5 bases and J by 15 bases, with 29 bases between. The CDR3 coding sequence is TGTGCCAGCAGTCGTTATACGATGAGTTCTGGGGCCAACCCCCTGACTTTC. Translation: CASSRYTMSSGANPLTF.

A remark on this clonotype: Possible read error: a much larger clone is one base away. The chain couples TRBV5-1 to TRBJ1-3; no reliable D call. This CDR3 is 14 amino acids long. Germline CDR1 is SGHRS and CDR2 is YFSETQ. CDR3 protein: CANSEVLSGNTIYF. The CDR3 coding sequence is TGCGCCAACAGCGAAGTCCTCTCTGGAAACACCATATATTTT. The variable domain in full, completed from reference TRBV5-1 and TRBJ1-3, reads KAGVTQTPRYLIKTRGQQVTLSCSPISGHRSVSWYQQTPGQGLQFLFEYFSETQRNKGNFPGRFSGRQFSNSRSEMNVSTLELGDSALYLCANSEVLSGNTIYFGEGSWLTVV.

On this clonotype itself: The final CDR3 position lacks the conserved phenylalanine or tryptophan, pointing to a likely read error. The V gene is TRBV4-2, the J gene TRBJ2-7; 7 nucleotides align to TRBD1. Germline CDR1 is LGHNA and CDR2 is YNFKEQ. The CDR3 is 13 residues long. CDR3 nucleotide sequence: TGTGCCAGCAACCAAAGACAGGGCTACGAGCAGTACTTA. Translation gives CASNQRQGYEQYL.

A word on this clonotype: At one of its ends the junction is not consistent with the germline gene, which may arise from a read error. The rearrangement joins TRBV10-3 to TRBJ1-2; maybe TRBD1 (5 bases). This CDR3 has 11 amino acids. The germline CDR1 and CDR2 sequences are ENHRY and SYGVKD. CDR3 protein: CAIGDSEGYTF. CDR3 sequence (DNA): TGTGCCATCGGGGACTCAGAGGGCTATACCTTC.

CDR3 bases: TGTGCCAGCAGCTTACAAGGAGCCAGGGACCTTTTTTTT. It specifies CASSLQGARDLFF. This sequence joins TRBV11-3 and TRBJ2-2; either TRBD1 or TRBD2 may fit D (5 bases each). CDR3 length: 13 amino acids. In germline, CDR1 is SGHNT, CDR2 YENEEA. V gave up 2 bases and J gave up 17 bases, with 18 bases separating them.

This clonotype was picked up one time. Germline is not matched at one junction end, which may reflect a read error. The CDR3 DNA is TGTGCCATTAAAAGCGGGATCTCCACCCGGGAGCTGTTTTTT. Translation gives CAIKSGISTRELFF. This chain uses TRBV10-3 with TRBJ2-2; 7 positions agree with TRBD2. The CDR3 runs to 14 residues. CDR1 is ENHRY and CDR2 is SYGVKD in the germline V gene.

This clonotype was counted a single time. J is TRBJ1-2 and V is TRBV5-5; tentative D call: TRBD1 (5 bases). V gave up 3 bases and J gave up 4 bases, with 10 bases separating them. Germline loops: CDR1 SGHKS, CDR2 YYEKEE (reference sequence). The CDR3 is 13 residues long. CDR3 nucleotide sequence: TGTGCCAGCAGCTGGGGGACTGTCTATGGCTACACCTTC. It encodes CASSWGTVYGYTF.

On this clonotype itself: An end of the junction differs from the germline gene, which may be a read error. V is TRBV29-1 and J is TRBJ1-1, with a possible D match to TRBD1 (5 bases). This CDR3 region has 13 residues. The germline V gene encodes CDR1 SQVTM and CDR2 ANQGSEA. CDR3 sequence reads: CIADPGPRDEVFF. CDR3 coding DNA: TGCATCGCTGATCCGGGACCGAGAGATGAAGTTTTCTTT. Looking up the rest from reference TRBV29-1 and TRBJ1-1 gives the full variable domain: SAVISQKPSRDICQRGTSLTIQCQVDSQVTMMFWYRQQPGQSLTLIATANQGSEATYESGFVIDKFPISRPNLTFSTLTVSNMSPEDSSIYLCIADPGPRDEVFFGQGTRLTVV.

The table lists this clonotype with a few counts. One junction end disagrees with the germline gene, perhaps due to a read error. This sequence joins TRBV9 and TRBJ1-2; no definite D call. Germline V gives CDR1 SGDLS, CDR2 YYNGEE. This CDR3 has 13 amino acids. CDR3 in DNA: TGTACCAGCAGCGAGGCAGGCAGCTATGGCTACACCTTC. It translates to CTSSEAGSYGYTF.

Regarding this clonotype: A junction boundary mismatches the germline segment, possibly from a read error. The V call is TRBV6-5, the J call TRBJ2-1; TRBD1 matches 9 bases. The CDR3 loop spans 15 amino acids. The germline V gene encodes CDR1 MNHEY and CDR2 SVGAGI. The CDR3 loop reads CASTFTGTGTNEHFF. Written as DNA, the CDR3 is TGTGCCAGCACTTTTACCGGGACAGGGACAAATGAGCACTTCTTC.

In regard to this clonotype: At one end the junction does not follow the germline gene, possibly because of a read error. The V call is TRBV4-2, the J call TRBJ2-5; the D gene is possibly TRBD2 (7 bases). The germline CDR1 and CDR2 sequences are LGHNA and YNFKEQ. The CDR3 sequence is 18 residues long. The CDR3 DNA reads TGTGTCAGCAGCCAAGAACTAGAGGGGGGGAGGGCCCAAGAGACCCAGTACTTC. It yields the protein CVSSQELEGGRAQETQYF.

A word on this clonotype: Mismatch with germline at one junction end may stem from a read error. This chain links TRBV4-1 with TRBJ1-1; D is possibly TRBD1 (5 bases). This CDR3 spans 13 amino acids. Germline CDR1 is MGHRA and CDR2 is YSYEKL. This chain's CDR3 is CASSTQGGTDAFF. Written as DNA, the CDR3 is TGCGCCAGCAGCACTCAGGGTGGTACTGATGCTTTCTTT.

Details on this clonotype: The junction and the germline gene differ at one end; a read error may be behind it. The V gene is TRBV11-1, the J gene TRBJ2-1; TRBD2 agrees at 12 bases. The CDR3 sequence is 17 residues long. Germline CDR1 reads SGHAT; CDR2 reads FQDESV (reference sequence). The CDR3 loop reads CASNLSVLAGGLNEQFF. The DNA of the CDR3 is TGTGCCAGCAACTTATCCGTACTAGCGGGGGGTCTCAATGAGCAGTTCTTC. Combining the CDR3 with reference TRBV11-1 and TRBJ2-1 gives the whole variable domain EAEVAQSPRYKITEKSQAVAFWCDPISGHATLYWYRQILGQGPELLVQFQDESVVDDSQLPKDRFSAERLKGVDSTLKIQPAELGDSAMYLCASNLSVLAGGLNEQFFGPGTRLTVL.

V and J are TRBV2 and TRBJ1-1; TRBD1 might be the D (6 bases). Germline V lookup: CDR1 SNHLY, CDR2 FYNNEI. The CDR3 has 14 residues. The CDR3 sequence: CPCSEVRGRTEAFF. CDR3 sequence (DNA): TGTCCCTGCAGTGAAGTCAGGGGCAGGACTGAAGCTTTCTTT.

To note about this clonotype: One end of the junction fails to match germline, which may point to a read error. The chain has TRBV11-2 and TRBJ1-6, with D possibly matching TRBD1 (5 bases). Germline loops: CDR1 SGHAT, CDR2 FQNNGV. The CDR3 loop spans 18 amino acids. The CDR3 here is CASSVRAGDSSYNSPLHF. CDR3 DNA sequence: TGTGCCAGCAGCGTCAGGGCCGGGGATTCGTCCTATAATTCACCCCTCCATTTT.

Comments on this clonotype: The germline gene is not matched at one end of the junction; a read error may be the cause. The chain recombines TRBV12-3 or TRBV12-4 with TRBJ1-6; D gene ambiguous. The CDR3 runs to 14 residues. CDR3 sequence reads: CACSRTVYSSPLHF. The CDR3 DNA is TGTGCCTGCAGTCGGACGGTCTATAGTTCACCCCTCCACTTT.

Worth noting for this clonotype: A read error may account for a junction end that differs from germline. The chain is built from TRBV29-1 and TRBJ1-1; 8 bases are a match to TRBD1. This CDR3 comprises 14 residues. Germline CDR1 and CDR2: SQVTM and ANQGSEA. CDR3 amino acids: CSVEQGAAGTEALF. DNA of the CDR3: TGCAGCGTTGAACAGGGGGCTGCTGGCACTGAGGCTTTGTTT.

CDR3: CASTRLVRVTQYF. The CDR3 region has the DNA TGCGCCAGCACTCGACTAGTACGCGTGACCCAGTACTTC. The chain recombines TRBV10-1 with TRBJ2-5; tentative D call: TRBD2 (6 bases). The V gene lost 7 bases and the J gene lost 7 bases, with 16 bases spanning the gap. The CDR3 covers 13 residues. Germline V gene sequence: CDR1 WNHNN, CDR2 SYGVQD (reference sequence).

Regarding this clonotype: Its ends do not fully match the called genes, so a read error is possible. J is TRBJ2-7 and V is TRBV12-3 or TRBV12-4; the D gene is possibly TRBD1 (6 bases). The CDR3 totals 15 residues. Here the CDR3 DNA reads TGTGCCAGCAGTACCTCGACAGGAAGACTCTACGAGCAGCAGTTC. Its translation: CASSTSTGRLYEQQF.